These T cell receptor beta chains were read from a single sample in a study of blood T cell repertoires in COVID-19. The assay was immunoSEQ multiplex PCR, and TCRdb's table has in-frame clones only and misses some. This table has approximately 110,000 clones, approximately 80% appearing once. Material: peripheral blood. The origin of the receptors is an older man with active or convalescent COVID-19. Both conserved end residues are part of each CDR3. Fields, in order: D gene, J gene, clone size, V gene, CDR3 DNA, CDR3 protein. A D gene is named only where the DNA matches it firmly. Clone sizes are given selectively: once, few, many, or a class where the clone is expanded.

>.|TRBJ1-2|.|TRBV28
TGTGCCAGCAGGACAGGTGGGGCTAACTATGGCTACACCTTC
CASRTGGANYGYTF
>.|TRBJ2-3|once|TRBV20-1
TGCAGTGCTAGTAAGGAGGGCACAGATACGCAGTATTTT
CSASKEGTDTQYF
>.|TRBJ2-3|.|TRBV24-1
TGTGCCACCAGTGATTCCGTAATTAATACGCAGTATTTT
CATSDSVINTQYF
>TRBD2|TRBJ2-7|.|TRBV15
TGTGCCACCAGCAGAGAAATTGGGACTAGCGGGGGGGTCGGCGAGCAGTACTTC
CATSREIGTSGGVGEQYF
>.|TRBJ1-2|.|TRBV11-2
TGTGCCAGCAGCTTAGAAGGGAGCTCATATGGCTACACCTTC
CASSLEGSSYGYTF
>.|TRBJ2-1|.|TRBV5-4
TGTGCCACCCGGGAGATCTCCTACAATGAGCAGTTCTTC
CATREISYNEQFF
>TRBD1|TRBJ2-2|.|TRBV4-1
TGCGCCAGCAGCCAAGACGGGACAGGGAACACCGGGGAGCTGTTTTTT
CASSQDGTGNTGELFF
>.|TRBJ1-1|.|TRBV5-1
TGCGCCAGCATCAAAGACATATTGAACACTGAAGCTTTCTTT
CASIKDILNTEAFF
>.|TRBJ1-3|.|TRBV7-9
TGTGCCAGCAGCGGCCGGGATTCCTCTGGAAACACCATATATTTT
CASSGRDSSGNTIYF
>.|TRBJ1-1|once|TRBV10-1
TGCGCCAGCAGCCGGGAGGCGAACACTGAAGCTTTCTTT
CASSREANTEAFF
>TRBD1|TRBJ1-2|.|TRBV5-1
TGCGCCAGCAGCTTGGGGGTATTCAGGACAGGCCATAACTATGGCTACACCTTC
CASSLGVFRTGHNYGYTF
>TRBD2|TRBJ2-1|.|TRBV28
TGTGCCAGCAGTCCACCGGCTAGCGGGGGGGGGAATGAGCAGTTCTTC
CASSPPASGGGNEQFF
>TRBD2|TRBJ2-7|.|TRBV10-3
TGTGCCATCAGTGAGGGACTAGCGGGAGCCTACGAGCAGTACTTC
CAISEGLAGAYEQYF
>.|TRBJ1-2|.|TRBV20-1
TGCAGTGCTACTGAGTCTTCTTATGGCTACACCTTC
CSATESSYGYTF
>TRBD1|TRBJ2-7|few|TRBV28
TGTGCCAGCAGTTTATCCTTGACAGGGCTCTCCTACGAGCAGTACTTC
CASSLSLTGLSYEQYF
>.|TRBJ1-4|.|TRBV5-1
TGCGCCAGCAGCCCGAGGGGGACTAATGAAAAACTGTTTTTT
CASSPRGTNEKLFF
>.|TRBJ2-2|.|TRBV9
TGTGCCAGCAGCCCCAGGGTAAACACCGGGGAGCTGTTTTTT
CASSPRVNTGELFF
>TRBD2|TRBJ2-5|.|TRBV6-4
TGTGCCACCATCCAAACCGGGACTAGCGGATTCGAAGAGACCCAGTACTTC
CATIQTGTSGFEETQYF
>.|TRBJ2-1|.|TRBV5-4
TGTGCCAGCAGCTTGGTCGGAGGCTCCTACAATGAGCAGTTCTTC
CASSLVGGSYNEQFF
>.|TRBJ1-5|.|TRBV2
TGTGCCAGCAGCCGGACAGTTTATAGCAATCAGCCCCAGCATTTT
CASSRTVYSNQPQHF
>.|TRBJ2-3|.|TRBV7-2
TGTGCCAGCAGCTTGGGAGTTGGCACAGATACGCAGTATTTT
CASSLGVGTDTQYF
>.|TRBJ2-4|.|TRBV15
TGTGCCACCAGCAGAGAGGCAGGCCTAGCCAAAAACATTCAGTACTTC
CATSREAGLAKNIQYF
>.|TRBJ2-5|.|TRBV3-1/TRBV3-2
TGTGCCAGCAGCCTAAGGGGCGCGGATGGGACCCAGTACTTC
CASSLRGADGTQYF
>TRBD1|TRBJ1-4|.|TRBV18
TGTGCCAGCTCGCAAGACAGGGGGCTTGAAAAACTGTTTTTT
CASSQDRGLEKLFF
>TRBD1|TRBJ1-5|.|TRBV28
TGTGCCAGCCTCCCCTCCCAGGGGGTCCTCAATCAGCCCCAGCATTTT
CASLPSQGVLNQPQHF
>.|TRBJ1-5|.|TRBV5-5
TGTGCCAGCAGCTTGGTAAGGGGGCAGCCCCAGCATTTT
CASSLVRGQPQHF
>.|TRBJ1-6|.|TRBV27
TGTGCCAGCAGCCAAAGGAGCTCCTATAATTCACCCCTCCACTTT
CASSQRSSYNSPLHF
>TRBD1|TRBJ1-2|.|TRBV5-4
TGTGCCAGCAGCGACCCGACAGGGGGCCGCGGCTACACCTTC
CASSDPTGGRGYTF
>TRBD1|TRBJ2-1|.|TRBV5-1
TGCGCCAGCAGCTCTGTCCCCGGGACAGGGTTGGTTGAGCAGTTCTTC
CASSSVPGTGLVEQFF
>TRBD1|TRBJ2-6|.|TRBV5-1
TGCGCCAGCAGCTCGGCCGGGACAGGGGGAGCTGGGGCCAACGTCCTGACTTTC
CASSSAGTGGAGANVLTF
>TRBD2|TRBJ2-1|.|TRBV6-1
TGTGCCAGCAGTGAACTAGCGGGAAATTACAATGAGCAGTTCTTC
CASSELAGNYNEQFF
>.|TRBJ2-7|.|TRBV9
TGTGCCAGCAGCGTAGATGCCAGCTCCTACGAGCAGTACTTC
CASSVDASSYEQYF
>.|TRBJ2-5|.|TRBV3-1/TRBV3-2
TGTGCCAGCAGCCAAGTTCGAGCGGCTCAAGAGACCCAGTACTTC
CASSQVRAAQETQYF
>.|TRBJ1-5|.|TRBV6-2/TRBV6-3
TGTGCCAGCAGTTCACGCGACAGGAGCAATCAGCCCCAGCATTTT
CASSSRDRSNQPQHF
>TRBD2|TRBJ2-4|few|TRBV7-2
TGTGCCAGCAGCCTATCCCCATCGCGGGAGGAGTACTTC
CASSLSPSREEYF
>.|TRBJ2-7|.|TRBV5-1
TGCGCCAGCAGCTTGTCGGCTAGCCGTCTCTACGAGCAGTACTTC
CASSLSASRLYEQYF
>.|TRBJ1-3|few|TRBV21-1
TGTGCCAGCAGCAAAAACAGCTGCTCTGGAAACACCATATATTTT
CASSKNSCSGNTIYF
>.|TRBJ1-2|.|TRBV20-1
TGCAGTGCTAGGAGTAACTATGGCTACACCTTC
CSARSNYGYTF
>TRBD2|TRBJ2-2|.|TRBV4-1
TGCGCCAGCAGTCACCGACTAGCGGGAGTCACCGGGGAGCTGTTTTTT
CASSHRLAGVTGELFF
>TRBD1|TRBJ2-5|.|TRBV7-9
TGTGCCAGCAGCTTAGCCGGGACAGGGAAAGAGACCCAGTACTTC
CASSLAGTGKETQYF
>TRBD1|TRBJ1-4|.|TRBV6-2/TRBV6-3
TGTGCCAGCAGTACCTGGGACAGTGGGGAAAAACTGTTTTTT
CASSTWDSGEKLFF
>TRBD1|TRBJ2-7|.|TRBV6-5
TGTGCCAGCAGTTACTGGACAGGGGGGCACGAGCAGTACTTC
CASSYWTGGHEQYF
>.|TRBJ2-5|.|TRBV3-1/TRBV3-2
TGTGCCAGCAGCCAAGAAGTAGGGAGCGGAGACCGGGAGACCCAGTACTTC
CASSQEVGSGDRETQYF
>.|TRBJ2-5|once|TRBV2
TGTGCCAGCAGTGTGACCTGGCTAGCAGGAGAGACCCAGTACTTC
CASSVTWLAGETQYF
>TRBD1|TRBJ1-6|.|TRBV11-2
TGTGCCAGCAGTCATTTTGACAGGGGTAAATCACCCCTCCACTTT
CASSHFDRGKSPLHF
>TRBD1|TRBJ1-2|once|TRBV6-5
TGTGCCAGCAGTTACTCGGCAGGGGGTAACTATGGCTACACCTTC
CASSYSAGGNYGYTF
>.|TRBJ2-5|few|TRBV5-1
TGCGCCAGCAGCTTTTGGGGGGGCGGGACCCCGTACCAAGAGACCCAGTACTTC
CASSFWGGGTPYQETQYF
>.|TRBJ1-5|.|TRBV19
TGTGCCAGCCGAATTACCCTGACTAATCAGCCCCAGCATTTT
CASRITLTNQPQHF
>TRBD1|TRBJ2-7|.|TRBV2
TGTGCCAGCAGTCGTAATCCGACAGGGGTAAGCGAGCAGTACTTC
CASSRNPTGVSEQYF
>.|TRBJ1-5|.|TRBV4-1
TGCGCCAGCAGCCAAGACGGGGGTGGTAGTCAGCCCCAGCATTTT
CASSQDGGGSQPQHF
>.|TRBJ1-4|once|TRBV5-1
TGCGCCAGCAGCGGGGAAGGCCGGGGGGAACTGTTTTTT
CASSGEGRGELFF
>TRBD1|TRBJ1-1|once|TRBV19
TGTGCCAGTAGTCTTACCGGGACAGGGGTCCGGAACACTGAAGCTTTCTTT
CASSLTGTGVRNTEAFF
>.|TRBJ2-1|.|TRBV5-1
TGCGCCAGCAGCTTGAACGGCAGGGTGTCCTCCTACAATGAGCAGTTCTTC
CASSLNGRVSSYNEQFF
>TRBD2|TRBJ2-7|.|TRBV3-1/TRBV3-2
TGTGCCAGCAGCCAAGGGGTGACTAGCGGGAGAGTAAGGAAGTACTTC
CASSQGVTSGRVRKYF
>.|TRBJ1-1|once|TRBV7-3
TGTGCCAGCAGCTTAACTTGGAGGCAGTCAGACACTGAAGCTTTCTTT
CASSLTWRQSDTEAFF
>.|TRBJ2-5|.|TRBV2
TGTGCCAGCCTTGACAGGTTCGGAGAGACCCAGTACTTC
CASLDRFGETQYF
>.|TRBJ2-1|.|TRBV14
TGTGCCAGCAGGCCTTTATTGGCGGGAACCCACAATGAGCAGTTCTTC
CASRPLLAGTHNEQFF
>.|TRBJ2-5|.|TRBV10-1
TGCGCCAGCAGTGCAGGAGAGACCCAGTACTTC
CASSAGETQYF
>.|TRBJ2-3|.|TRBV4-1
TGCGCCAGCTCCGGGGGGCGGGAGAGGAGAGATACGCAGTATTTT
CASSGGRERRDTQYF
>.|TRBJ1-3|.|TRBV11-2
TGTGCCAGCAGCTCGGGTGGAAACACCATATATTTT
CASSSGGNTIYF